These 10 T cell receptor beta chains share one sample of origin, sequenced in a study of vaccination effects on CD4 cells after COVID-19. Profiled with immunoSEQ multiplex PCR; TCRdb holds only in-frame clones, not every one. The sample carries more than 20,000 clones, just under 75% recorded once. With the ViraFEST assay, the study expanded antigen-specific CD4+ T cells using viral peptide pools, then sequenced them. Upon completion of 10 days in culture, CD4+ T cells were isolated. None of these healthy vaccinees had been infected with SARS-CoV-2 before vaccination. Their recognized antigens are unknown. The material was CD4+ T cells from PBMCs cultured with SARS-CoV-2 spike peptides, obtained before COVID-19 vaccination. The source is a human donor who received a COVID-19 vaccine.

This sequence joins TRBV4-2 and TRBJ2-1; possibly TRBD1 or TRBD2 for D (5 bases each). The germline V gene encodes CDR1 LGHNA and CDR2 YNFKEQ. Between the trimmed V and J ends, which lost 0 bases and 12 bases, there was a span of 18 bases. The CDR3 is 15 residues long. The CDR3 coding sequence is TGTGCCAGCAGCCAAGATTCGGGGCTAGGGGTTCGGCAGTTCTTC. Translation: CASSQDSGLGVRQFF.

J is TRBJ1-6 and V is TRBV12-3 or TRBV12-4; D gene uncertain. V lost 6 bases and J lost 8, with 11 bases in between. The CDR3 has 13 residues. CDR3: CASRAILYSPLHF. CDR3 nucleotides: TGTGCCAGCAGAGCCATCCTATATTCACCCCTCCACTTT.

The chain has TRBV19 and TRBJ1-3; possible D gene TRBD1, 6 bases. Germline CDR1 is LNHDA and CDR2 is SQIVND (reference sequence). The CDR3 sequence is 16 residues long. Trimming left V 4 bases short and J 0 bases short, with 13 bases between. The CDR3 DNA is TGTGCCAGTAGTAACTACCGGACAGCCTCTGGAAACACCATATATTTT. Translation: CASSNYRTASGNTIYF.

The chain has TRBV27 and TRBJ2-1, with D possibly matching TRBD2 (5 bases). Looked up from germline, CDR1 is MNHEY and CDR2 is SMNVEV (reference sequence). Trimming removed 3 bases from V and 0 bases from J, with 12 bases in between. The CDR3 spans 16 residues. The DNA for the CDR3 is TGTGCCAGCAGTTTGAGGAGAAGCGGCTCCTACAATGAGCAGTTCTTC. Amino acids: CASSLRRSGSYNEQFF.

The rearrangement links TRBV10-1 to TRBJ2-3; D is ambiguous. Trimming left V 0 bases short and J 3 bases short, with 19 bases between. The CDR3 runs 18 residues. From germline, CDR1 is WNHNN and CDR2 SYGVQD (reference sequence). CDR3 protein: CASSESNQFDSFTDTQYF. CDR3 sequence (DNA): TGCGCCAGCAGTGAGTCCAACCAATTCGACTCGTTTACAGATACGCAGTATTTT.

The table lists this clone with a count of one. The gene calls are TRBV18 and TRBJ2-3, with 9 positions matching TRBD1. In germline, CDR1 is KGHSH, CDR2 LQKENI. V lost 2 bases to trimming and J lost 0 bases; unmatched junction nucleotides: 3. CDR3 length equals 16 residues. CDR3 nucleotides: TGTGCCAGCTCACCATGGACAGGGGTTAGCACAGATACGCAGTATTTT. This encodes CASSPWTGVSTDTQYF.

This clone was detected once. The chain recombines TRBV11-3 with TRBJ2-1, with 9 bases fitting TRBD1. J gave up 6 bases and V 4 bases, and 7 bases lay outside the gene matches. Germline values: CDR1 SGHNT, CDR2 YENEEA. The CDR3 is 15 amino acids. The CDR3 nucleotides read TGTGCCAGCAGCTCGGGGGACAGGGCGGGCAATGAGCAGTTCTTC. This sequence encodes CASSSGDRAGNEQFF.

This clone has just a few counts. The V call is TRBV5-1, the J call TRBJ2-7, with 7 bases lining up with TRBD1. This CDR3 is built from 14 residues. V gave up 2 bases and J gave up 1 base; unmatched junction bases: 3. CDR1 and CDR2 (germline): SGHRS, YFSETQ. CDR3 sequence: CASSLVQGSYEQYF. CDR3 nucleotides: TGCGCCAGCAGCTTAGTACAGGGGTCCTACGAGCAGTACTTC.

This chain links TRBV27 with TRBJ2-7; 10 nucleotides line up with TRBD2. The CDR3 runs to 15 residues. Germline-derived CDR1 and CDR2 are MNHEY and SMNVEV (reference sequence). After removal of 4 bases from V and 5 bases from J, the junction contained 8 bases not matched to a gene. The CDR3 DNA sequence: TGTGCCAGCAGTTCCCCACTAGCGGGACCTCACGAGCAGTACTTC. Translation gives CASSSPLAGPHEQYF.

V and J are TRBV24-1 and TRBJ2-6; tentative D call: TRBD1 (5 bases). CDR3 length equals 15 residues. The germline V gene encodes CDR1 KGHDR and CDR2 SFDVKD. Deletions cut 11 bases from V and 0 bases from J, with 13 bases between. The CDR3 DNA reads TGTGCCATACAGGAGAGTACCTCTGGGGCCAACGTCCTGACTTTC. This codes for CAIQESTSGANVLTF.